This paragraph reports one T cell receptor beta chain. Given the absence of the conserved phenylalanine or tryptophan at the CDR3 end, a read error is likely. This entry comes from a study of regulatory T cells in long-lasting Graves disease. The TCR beta library used iRepertoire HTBI primers with Arm-PCR amplification of CDR3. TCRdb redid the calling of the multiplex PCR reads with MiXCR, one entry per CDR3 protein. The sample has 440,000 or so distinct CDR3 sequences, roughly 15% seen once. Indicated time point: newly diagnosed GD, antithyroid drugs for less than 3 months. RNA isolated from PBMCs was used to make the TCR library. A further study also used this sample, focusing on T cells in Graves' hyperthyroidism and ophthalmopathy.

Here the sequenced sample was peripheral blood mononuclear cells (PBMCs), taken at new diagnosis, from a patient treated with antithyroid drugs. The clonotype was recovered from a woman in her thirties with Graves disease.

CDR3 protein: CASSLTGSNEQFS. In DNA form, the CDR3 reads TGTGCCAGCAGTTTAACCGGGAGTAATGAGCAGTTCTCC. The rearrangement links TRBV27 to TRBJ2-1; TRBD2 might be the D (6 bases). CDR1 and CDR2 (germline): MNHEY, SMNVEV (reference sequence). The CDR3 sequence is 13 residues long. The V and J ends lost 2 bases and 7 bases respectively, with 9 bases between them.